This T cell receptor (beta chain) was captured in a study of PD-1 blockade in classical Hodgkin lymphoma. Notes on the study in general: It was among complete responders that baseline diversity resembled that of newly diagnosed patients. Among the patients, those starting nivolumab under 1 year after ASCT were excluded. At C4D1, TCR diversity had climbed significantly for CD4+ cells, though not for CD8+ cells.

Profiled with immunoSEQ multiplex PCR; TCRdb holds only in-frame clones, not every one. The sample has tens of thousands of clones, approximately 79% seen once. In its sample, this clone is medium-sized. The target antigen is unknown. Germline CDR1 reads MNHNY; CDR2 reads SVGAGI (reference sequence). V was clipped by 2 bases and J by 8 bases, with 12 bases between them. CDR3 size: 13 residues. Time point given: cycle 4 day 1 (C4D1), after 5 to 7 weeks of nivolumab. Every single patient, without exception, relapsed after autologous stem cell transplantation, and brentuximab vedotin exposure varied. It was by magnetic negative selection that CD4+ T cells were purified from thawed PBMCs.

J is TRBJ1-2 and V is TRBV6-6, with D perhaps matching TRBD1 (5 bases). This receptor was obtained from a human donor with classical Hodgkin lymphoma. The sequences come from CD4+ T cells from blood, collected before the fourth cycle of nivolumab. CDR3: CASSYGDLEGYTF. In DNA, the CDR3 is TGTGCCAGCAGTTACGGGGACCTCGAGGGCTACACCTTC.